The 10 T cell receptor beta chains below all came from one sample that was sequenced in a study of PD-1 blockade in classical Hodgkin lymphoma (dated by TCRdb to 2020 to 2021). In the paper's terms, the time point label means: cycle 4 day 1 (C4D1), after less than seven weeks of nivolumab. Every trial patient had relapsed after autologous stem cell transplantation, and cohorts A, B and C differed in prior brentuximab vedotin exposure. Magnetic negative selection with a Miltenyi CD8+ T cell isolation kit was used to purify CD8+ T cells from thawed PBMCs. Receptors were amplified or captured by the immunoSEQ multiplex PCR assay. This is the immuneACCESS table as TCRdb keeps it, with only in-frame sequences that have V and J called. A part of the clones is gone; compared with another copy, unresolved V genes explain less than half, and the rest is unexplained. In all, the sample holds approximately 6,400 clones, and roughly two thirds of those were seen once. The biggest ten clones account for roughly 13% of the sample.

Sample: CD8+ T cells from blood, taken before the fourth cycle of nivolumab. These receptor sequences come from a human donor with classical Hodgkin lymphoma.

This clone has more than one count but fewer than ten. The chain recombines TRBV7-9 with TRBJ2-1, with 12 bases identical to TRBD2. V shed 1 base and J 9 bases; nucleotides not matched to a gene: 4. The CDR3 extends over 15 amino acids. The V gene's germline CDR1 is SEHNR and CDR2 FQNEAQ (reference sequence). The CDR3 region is CASSLVPSGRVEQFF. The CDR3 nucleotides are TGTGCCAGCAGCTTAGTTCCTAGCGGGAGGGTTGAGCAGTTCTTC.

The CDR3 region has the DNA TGCGCCAGCAGCCAAGACCCAGGGTCGACCACTGAAGCTTTCTTT. Its translation is CASSQDPGSTTEAFF. This rearrangement joins TRBV4-1 to TRBJ1-1, with TRBD1 as a possible D gene (5 bases). V was trimmed by 0 bases and J by 4 bases, leaving 12 bases between them. CDR1 MGHRA and CDR2 YSYEKL come from the germline V gene. The CDR3 loop spans 15 amino acids.

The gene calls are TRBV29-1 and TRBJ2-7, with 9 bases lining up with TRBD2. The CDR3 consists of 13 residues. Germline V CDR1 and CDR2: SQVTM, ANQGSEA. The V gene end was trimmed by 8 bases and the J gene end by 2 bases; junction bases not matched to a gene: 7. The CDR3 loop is CSPGCGGAYEQYF. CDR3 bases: TGCAGCCCTGGGTGCGGGGGGGCCTACGAGCAGTACTTC.

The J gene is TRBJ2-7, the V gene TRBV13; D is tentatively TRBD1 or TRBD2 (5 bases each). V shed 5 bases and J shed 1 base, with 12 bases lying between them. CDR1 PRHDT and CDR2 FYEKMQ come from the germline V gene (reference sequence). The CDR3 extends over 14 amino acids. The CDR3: CASSPSGRSYEQYF. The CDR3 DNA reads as TGTGCCAGCAGCCCCTCGGGACGGTCCTACGAGCAGTACTTC.

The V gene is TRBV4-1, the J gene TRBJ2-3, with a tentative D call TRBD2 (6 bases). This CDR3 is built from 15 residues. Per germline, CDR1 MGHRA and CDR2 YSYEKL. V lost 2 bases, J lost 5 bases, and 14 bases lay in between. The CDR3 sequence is CASSQIGAGGDTQYF. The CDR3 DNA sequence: TGCGCCAGCAGCCAAATAGGGGCCGGGGGAGATACGCAGTATTTT.

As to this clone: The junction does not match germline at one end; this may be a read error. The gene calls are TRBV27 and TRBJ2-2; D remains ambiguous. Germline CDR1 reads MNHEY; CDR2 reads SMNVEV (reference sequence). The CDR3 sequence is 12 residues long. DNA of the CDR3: TGTGCCAGCAGGAGACCGACCGAGGAGCTGTTTTTT. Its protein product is CASRRPTEELFF.

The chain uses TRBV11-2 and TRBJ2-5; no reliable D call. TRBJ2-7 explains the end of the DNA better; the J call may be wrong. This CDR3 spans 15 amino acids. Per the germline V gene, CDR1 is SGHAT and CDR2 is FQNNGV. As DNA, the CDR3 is TGTGCCAGCAGCTTAGTCGGACCCGCGGTGTACGAGCAGTACTTC. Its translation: CASSLVGPAVYEQYF.

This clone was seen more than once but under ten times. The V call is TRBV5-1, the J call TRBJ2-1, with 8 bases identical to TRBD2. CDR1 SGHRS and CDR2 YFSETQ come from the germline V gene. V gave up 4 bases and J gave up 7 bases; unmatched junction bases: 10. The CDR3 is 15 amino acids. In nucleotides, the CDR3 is TGCGCCAGCAGCGGGCAGCGGGAGCCGACTAATGAGCAGTTCTTC. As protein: CASSGQREPTNEQFF.

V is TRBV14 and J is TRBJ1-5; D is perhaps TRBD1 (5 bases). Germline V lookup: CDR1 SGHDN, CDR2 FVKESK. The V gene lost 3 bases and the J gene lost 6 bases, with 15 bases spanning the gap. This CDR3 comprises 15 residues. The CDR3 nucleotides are TGTGCCAGCAGCCAGTTCCAAGGGGTTGGTCAGCCCCAGCATTTT. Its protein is CASSQFQGVGQPQHF.

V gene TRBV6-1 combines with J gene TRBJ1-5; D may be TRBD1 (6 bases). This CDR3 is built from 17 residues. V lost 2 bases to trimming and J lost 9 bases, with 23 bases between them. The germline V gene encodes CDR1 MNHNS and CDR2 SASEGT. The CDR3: CASSEPTGQSESRPQHF. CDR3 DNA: TGTGCCAGCAGTGAACCCACAGGGCAATCCGAATCGCGGCCCCAGCATTTT.